This T cell receptor (beta chain) was obtained from a study of CD8+CD57+ T cells in acquired aplastic anemia. Findings and caveats of the study: Patients had about 31 CD8+ CDR3 sequences in common with controls (the shared set). No significant difference in CD8+ Simpson's diversity was found between patients and controls.

Researchers used genomic DNA as the template to profile TCR beta VDJ and CDR3. One entry per CDR3 protein results from TCRdb running MiXCR on the reads. The table has about 190,000 distinct CDR3 sequences, over 60% seen once. Germline CDR1 is SGHTA and CDR2 is FQGTGA. V shed 2 bases and J shed 6 bases, with 15 bases lying between them. There are 15 residues in the CDR3. Of note for this clonotype: Its matching antigen is unknown.

V and J are TRBV7-3 and TRBJ2-3; D ambiguous. This TCR derives from a human donor with severe aplastic anemia or a healthy control (not recorded which). The sample comprised sorted CD4+, CD8+, or CD8+CD57+ T cells (not recorded which) from PBMCs. The CDR3 loop is CASSLAVESLDTQYF. The CDR3 DNA reads as TGTGCCAGCAGCTTAGCCGTTGAGTCCCTGGATACGCAGTATTTT.